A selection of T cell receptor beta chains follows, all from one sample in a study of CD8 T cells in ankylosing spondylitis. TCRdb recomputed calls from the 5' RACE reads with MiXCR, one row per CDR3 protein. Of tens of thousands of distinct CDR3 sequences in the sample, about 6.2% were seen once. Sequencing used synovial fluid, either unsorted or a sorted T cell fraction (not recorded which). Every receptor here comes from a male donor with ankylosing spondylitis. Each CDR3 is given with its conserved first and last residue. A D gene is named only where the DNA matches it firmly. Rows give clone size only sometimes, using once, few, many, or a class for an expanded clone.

DNA: TGTGCCACCAGCAGCGGCGAACTAGCGACTACCTACGAGCAGTACTTC
CDR3: CATSSGELATTYEQYF
size: many
D: TRBD2
J: TRBJ2-7
V: TRBV15

DNA: TGTGCCAGCAGCTTAGAGCCGGCCGGGGCACCCCTCCACTTT
CDR3: CASSLEPAGAPLHF
size: NA
D: NA
J: TRBJ1-6
V: TRBV7-2

DNA: TGTGCCAGCAGCTTTGACAGGGGGACCGGGGAGCTGTTTTTT
CDR3: CASSFDRGTGELFF
size: many
D: TRBD1
J: TRBJ2-2
V: TRBV2

DNA: TGTGCCACCAGCTTGTGGACGAGCACAGATACGCAGTATTTT
CDR3: CATSLWTSTDTQYF
size: many
D: NA
J: TRBJ2-3
V: TRBV19

DNA: TGTGCCAGCAGCTTAGGACACCCCTACGAGCAGTACTTC
CDR3: CASSLGHPYEQYF
size: NA
D: NA
J: TRBJ2-7
V: TRBV11-2

DNA: TGTACCAGCAGTTACTCGATGGGGGAGACCCAGTACTTC
CDR3: CTSSYSMGETQYF
size: NA
D: NA
J: TRBJ2-5
V: TRBV6-5

DNA: TGTGCCAGCAGCTTAGGCGCAGAGAAAATATACGAGCAGTACTTC
CDR3: CASSLGAEKIYEQYF
size: NA
D: NA
J: TRBJ2-7
V: TRBV7-9

DNA: TGTGCCAGCAGTCATAGGGGCATCTTTAATGAAAAACTGTTTTTT
CDR3: CASSHRGIFNEKLFF
size: NA
D: NA
J: TRBJ1-4
V: TRBV7-8

DNA: TGTGCCAGCAGCTTCGCCAAGGGAATGAACAATGAGCAGTTCTTC
CDR3: CASSFAKGMNNEQFF
size: many
D: NA
J: TRBJ2-1
V: TRBV5-4

DNA: TGCGCCAGCAGCTCTACTAGCGGGTTTGGCAATGAGCAGTTCTTC
CDR3: CASSSTSGFGNEQFF
size: NA
D: TRBD2
J: TRBJ2-1
V: TRBV5-1

DNA: TGTGCCATCAGTGGGGACCTTGCGGGGCCCCAGCATTTT
CDR3: CAISGDLAGPQHF
size: NA
D: NA
J: TRBJ1-5
V: TRBV10-3

DNA: TGCAGTGCTAGAGATTATCGACAGTCCGCGGGGTATGAGCAGTTCTTC
CDR3: CSARDYRQSAGYEQFF
size: many
D: NA
J: TRBJ2-1
V: TRBV20-1

DNA: TGTGCCAGCAGTCCGCCCGGCCGTGTCAATCAGCCCCAGCATTTT
CDR3: CASSPPGRVNQPQHF
size: NA
D: NA
J: TRBJ1-5
V: TRBV2

DNA: TGCGCCAGCAGCTTGCTCGGACTAGCGGGAGAGGAAGAGCAGTACTTC
CDR3: CASSLLGLAGEEEQYF
size: many
D: TRBD2
J: TRBJ2-7
V: TRBV5-1

DNA: TGCAGTGCTATGCTAGGGAGGGCCGGAGTGCAGTACTTC
CDR3: CSAMLGRAGVQYF
size: many
D: TRBD2
J: TRBJ2-7
V: TRBV20-1

DNA: TGTGCCAGCACCCTTAGGGACAGCGCGGGGGTCTACGAGCAGTACTTC
CDR3: CASTLRDSAGVYEQYF
size: NA
D: NA
J: TRBJ2-7
V: TRBV11-2

DNA: TGTGCCAGCAGTTTCTTGCGGGAGGCTTCGATTTTACGGGATGAGCAGTTCTTC
CDR3: CASSFLREASILRDEQFF
size: few
D: TRBD2
J: TRBJ2-1
V: TRBV28

DNA: TGTGCCAGCAGCTTTACTCATGGGAATGAGCAGTTCTTC
CDR3: CASSFTHGNEQFF
size: many
D: NA
J: TRBJ2-1
V: TRBV7-2

DNA: TGTGCCAGCAGCGTAGACCCAGGGCGTGGTGAGCAGTACTTC
CDR3: CASSVDPGRGEQYF
size: many
D: NA
J: TRBJ2-7
V: TRBV9

DNA: TGTGCCAGCAGCCAACTAGCGGGAGGTTCCGGGGAGCTGTTTTTT
CDR3: CASSQLAGGSGELFF
size: many
D: TRBD2
J: TRBJ2-2
V: TRBV14

DNA: TGTGCCAGCAGTGCAGACACAGATACGCAGTATTTT
CDR3: CASSADTDTQYF
size: many
D: NA
J: TRBJ2-3
V: TRBV6-5

DNA: TGCGCCAGCAGCGGGGGACTAGCCCCGGGCACCGGGGAGCTGTTTTTT
CDR3: CASSGGLAPGTGELFF
size: many
D: TRBD2
J: TRBJ2-2
V: TRBV5-1

DNA: TGTGCCAGCAGTTTACATTCGGGTGCCTACGAGCAGTACTTC
CDR3: CASSLHSGAYEQYF
size: NA
D: NA
J: TRBJ2-7
V: TRBV28

DNA: TGTGCCAGTAGTATGCAGGGACTGAGTTTCGACTATGGCTACACCTTC
CDR3: CASSMQGLSFDYGYTF
size: many
D: NA
J: TRBJ1-2
V: TRBV19

DNA: TGTGCCAGCAGCGCGCCCCCGACAGGGTCCAATGAGCAGTTCTTC
CDR3: CASSAPPTGSNEQFF
size: many
D: TRBD1
J: TRBJ2-1
V: TRBV9

DNA: TGTGCCAGTAAGAGAAGCTCCTACAATGAGCAGTTCTTC
CDR3: CASKRSSYNEQFF
size: few
D: NA
J: TRBJ2-1
V: TRBV14

DNA: TGTGCCAGCAGTTACGGGCGGGGTCGAGGCTACACCTTC
CDR3: CASSYGRGRGYTF
size: few
D: NA
J: TRBJ1-2
V: TRBV6-5

DNA: TGTGCCAGCGGACGGTCCTCCTACAATGAGCAGTTCTTC
CDR3: CASGRSSYNEQFF
size: NA
D: NA
J: TRBJ2-1
V: TRBV7-3

DNA: TGCGCCAGCAGCTTGGACAGGCGAACCTACGAGCAGTACTTC
CDR3: CASSLDRRTYEQYF
size: few
D: NA
J: TRBJ2-7
V: TRBV5-1

DNA: TGCGCCAGCAGCTTGGTCGGCGGGGCCCAGACCCAGTACTTC
CDR3: CASSLVGGAQTQYF
size: medium-sized
D: NA
J: TRBJ2-5
V: TRBV5-1

DNA: TGCGCCAGCAGCCCACCGGGAGGACAAGGACGTGAAAAACTGTTTTTT
CDR3: CASSPPGGQGREKLFF
size: many
D: NA
J: TRBJ1-4
V: TRBV4-1

DNA: TGTGCCAGCAGTGAATCGGGACTAGCGGGAAAACAAGAGACCCAGTACTTC
CDR3: CASSESGLAGKQETQYF
size: few
D: TRBD2
J: TRBJ2-5
V: TRBV2

DNA: TGTGCCAGCAGTTCCGGAGCGGGCCGCTCCTACAATGAGCAGTTCTTC
CDR3: CASSSGAGRSYNEQFF
size: many
D: NA
J: TRBJ2-1
V: TRBV27

DNA: TGTGCCAGCAATGGATGGAGCTGGGGTTATGAGAGCGGGAGGGGAGTTGAGCAGTTCTTC
CDR3: CASNGWSWGYESGRGVEQFF
size: NA
D: TRBD2
J: TRBJ2-1
V: TRBV6-1

DNA: TGCAGCGTTGATCTTCTAGCGGGAGTACCCGAGCAGTTCTTC
CDR3: CSVDLLAGVPEQFF
size: many
D: TRBD2
J: TRBJ2-1
V: TRBV29-1

DNA: TGTGCCAGTAGTATAGCGGGACTAAACGGAGGCGAGCAGTTCTTC
CDR3: CASSIAGLNGGEQFF
size: few
D: TRBD2
J: TRBJ2-1
V: TRBV19

DNA: TGTGCCAGTTTTGGGCAGGGAGCCTACAATGAGCAGTTCTTC
CDR3: CASFGQGAYNEQFF
size: many
D: NA
J: TRBJ2-1
V: TRBV19

DNA: TGTGCCAGCACTTTAGACAGGGGCGAAGGGGACACTGAAGCTTTCTTT
CDR3: CASTLDRGEGDTEAFF
size: many
D: TRBD1
J: TRBJ1-1
V: TRBV12-3/TRBV12-4

DNA: TGTGCCAGCAGCTTAAGAAGCGAGATCTACGAGCAGTACTTC
CDR3: CASSLRSEIYEQYF
size: few
D: NA
J: TRBJ2-7
V: TRBV11-1

DNA: TGTGCCAGCAAAGGACAGTATAGCAATCAGCCCCAGCATTTT
CDR3: CASKGQYSNQPQHF
size: NA
D: NA
J: TRBJ1-5
V: TRBV27

DNA: TGTGCCAGCAGCTTTGGGACAGGGGGGATCTCCTACGAGCAGTACTTC
CDR3: CASSFGTGGISYEQYF
size: NA
D: TRBD1
J: TRBJ2-7
V: TRBV28

DNA: TGTGCCAGCAGTGGTGGGTCGGAAAACGTTCAGTACTTC
CDR3: CASSGGSENVQYF
size: NA
D: NA
J: TRBJ2-4
V: TRBV25-1

DNA: TGTGCCAGCAGCTTAGCAGGGGGCTATGGCTACACCTTC
CDR3: CASSLAGGYGYTF
size: many
D: TRBD1
J: TRBJ1-2
V: TRBV11-2

DNA: TGTGCCAGCAGTGACCGGGGCGGGGCCTACAATGAGCAGTTCTTC
CDR3: CASSDRGGAYNEQFF
size: few
D: NA
J: TRBJ2-1
V: TRBV2

DNA: TGTGCCAGCAGTCTCGAGTGGCGGGGGGGTCATGGAGATACGCAGTATTTT
CDR3: CASSLEWRGGHGDTQYF
size: many
D: TRBD2
J: TRBJ2-3
V: TRBV28

DNA: TGTGCCAGTGGGACTCTTGGACAGGGCCTCAATGAGCAGTTCTTC
CDR3: CASGTLGQGLNEQFF
size: NA
D: TRBD1
J: TRBJ2-1
V: TRBV11-2

DNA: TGTGCCAGCCGCGAAGCGGGAGGGAGCTCCTACAATGAGCAGTTCTTC
CDR3: CASREAGGSSYNEQFF
size: NA
D: TRBD2
J: TRBJ2-1
V: TRBV27

DNA: TGCAGTGCTAACCCTCGGGGGGCCTACACTGAAGCTTTCTTT
CDR3: CSANPRGAYTEAFF
size: few
D: NA
J: TRBJ1-1
V: TRBV20-1

DNA: TGTGCCAGCAGTAGCGGGGGCGCTGGCAATCAGCCCCAGCATTTT
CDR3: CASSSGGAGNQPQHF
size: NA
D: NA
J: TRBJ1-5
V: TRBV6-1

DNA: TGTGCCAGCAGCCCCGCGATTGGGTATGGCTACACCTTC
CDR3: CASSPAIGYGYTF
size: many
D: NA
J: TRBJ1-2
V: TRBV12-3/TRBV12-4

DNA: TGTGCCAGCAGCTTGGGCCAGTCAGTGGATACGCAGTATTTT
CDR3: CASSLGQSVDTQYF
size: many
D: NA
J: TRBJ2-3
V: TRBV7-9

DNA: TGTGCCAGCAGCCTTCTGAAGGGGGGCAATCAGCCCCAGCATTTT
CDR3: CASSLLKGGNQPQHF
size: many
D: NA
J: TRBJ1-5
V: TRBV28

DNA: TGCAGCGTTGAGAGGCGCCCTAGCGGGATAAATGAGCAGTTCTTC
CDR3: CSVERRPSGINEQFF
size: medium-sized
D: TRBD2
J: TRBJ2-1
V: TRBV29-1

DNA: TGTGCCAGCAGCTTCTGGCACGGAGACTACGAGCAGTACTTC
CDR3: CASSFWHGDYEQYF
size: many
D: NA
J: TRBJ2-7
V: TRBV5-6

DNA: TGTGCTAGCAGCGGCGGAGCCACAGATACGCAGTATTTT
CDR3: CASSGGATDTQYF
size: many
D: NA
J: TRBJ2-3
V: TRBV7-7

DNA: TGTGCCAGCACCGATTGGGGGGCACAGTATTTT
CDR3: CASTDWGAQYF
size: few
D: NA
J: TRBJ2-3
V: TRBV28

DNA: TGTGCCAGCAGTTCTCTCCGGGACAGACTTTTCGAGCAGTACTTC
CDR3: CASSSLRDRLFEQYF
size: NA
D: TRBD1
J: TRBJ2-7
V: TRBV28

DNA: TGTGCCTGGAGCCCGGGGGGCAGCGCAGATACGCAGTATTTT
CDR3: CAWSPGGSADTQYF
size: few
D: NA
J: TRBJ2-3
V: TRBV30